Listed below are T cell receptor beta chains from one sample, sequenced in a study of response to subunit inactivated influenza vaccine. A single record per CDR3 protein comes from TCRdb applying MiXCR to the RT-PCR reads. This table has 600,000 to 850,000 distinct CDR3 sequences, 14% appearing once. Here the sequenced sample was PBMCs from blood, taken 14 to 15 days before vaccination. The receptors originated from a man between 45 and 60 years old who received an inactivated influenza vaccine. Both conserved end residues are part of each CDR3. The order of the fields is J gene, V gene, clone size, D gene, CDR3 length, CDR3 DNA, CDR3 protein. D genes are given only for firm matches. Not every row has a clone size; where given, it reads once, few, many or a size class.

J: TRBJ2-3; V: TRBV20-1; size: NA; D: TRBD2; length: 17; DNA: TGCAGTGCTAGGGTAAAGGGGACTAGCGGCTACACAGATACGCAGTATTTT; CDR3: CSARVKGTSGYTDTQYF
J: TRBJ1-1; V: TRBV12-3/TRBV12-4; size: few; D: NA; length: 12; DNA: TGTGCCAGCAGTTTAGGAACCACTGAAGCTTTCTTT; CDR3: CASSLGTTEAFF
J: TRBJ2-7; V: TRBV6-1; size: few; D: TRBD1; length: 14; DNA: TGTGCCAGCAGTAGGAGGGACAGGGGGCTCGTAGCGGTATTC; CDR3: CASSRRDRGLVAVF
J: TRBJ2-5; V: TRBV11-2; size: few; D: NA; length: 13; DNA: TGTGCCAGCAGCTTAGATGGTGGGGCGAAGGCGTACTTC; CDR3: CASSLDGGAKAYF
J: TRBJ2-1; V: TRBV27; size: NA; D: NA; length: 15; DNA: TGTGCCAGCAGTTTTGAGGTAATCTCCTACAATGAGCAGTTCTTC; CDR3: CASSFEVISYNEQFF
J: TRBJ2-5; V: TRBV5-1; size: many; D: NA; length: 12; DNA: TGCGCCAGCGGCAGGACTCAAGAGACCCAGTACTTC; CDR3: CASGRTQETQYF
J: TRBJ1-5; V: TRBV5-1; size: NA; D: NA; length: 15; DNA: TGCGCCAGCAGCTTGTCCGACAGAACCAATCAGCCCCAGCATTTT; CDR3: CASSLSDRTNQPQHF
J: TRBJ2-1; V: TRBV30; size: few; D: NA; length: 13; DNA: TGTGCCTGGATTGCTGGACTGGTAAATGAGCAGTTCTTC; CDR3: CAWIAGLVNEQFF
J: TRBJ1-6; V: TRBV9; size: NA; D: NA; length: 14; DNA: TGTGCCAGCAGCGTAGTAGGGTTTAATTCACCCCTCCACTTT; CDR3: CASSVVGFNSPLHF
J: TRBJ2-3; V: TRBV10-3; size: NA; D: TRBD2; length: 14; DNA: TGTGCCATCAGTGGGCGGGAGAACCCAGATACGCAGTATTTT; CDR3: CAISGRENPDTQYF
J: TRBJ1-6; V: TRBV5-1; size: few; D: NA; length: 13; DNA: TGCGCCAGCAGCGGCGGGGTCAATTCACCCCTCCACTTT; CDR3: CASSGGVNSPLHF
J: TRBJ2-5; V: TRBV29-1; size: NA; D: NA; length: 18; DNA: TGCAGCGTTGGAGGATGGGGCAGGGGCAATATTCGTCGGGAGACCCAGTACTTC; CDR3: CSVGGWGRGNIRRETQYF
J: TRBJ2-5; V: TRBV29-1; size: NA; D: NA; length: 16; DNA: TGCAGCGTTGAAGATAGCGGGGACAGTATATTGGAGACCCAGTACTTC; CDR3: CSVEDSGDSILETQYF
J: TRBJ2-1; V: TRBV7-9; size: NA; D: NA; length: 13; DNA: TGTGCCAGCCACCTTCGGGGAAACAATGAGCAGTTCTTC; CDR3: CASHLRGNNEQFF
J: TRBJ2-7; V: TRBV20-1; size: few; D: NA; length: 11; DNA: TGCAGTGCTAGACACCCGGACTACCAGTACTTC; CDR3: CSARHPDYQYF
J: TRBJ2-1; V: TRBV5-1; size: NA; D: NA; length: 15; DNA: TGCGCCAGCAGCCCGGCGGCGACTACCTACAATGAGCAGTTCTTC; CDR3: CASSPAATTYNEQFF
J: TRBJ2-1; V: TRBV30; size: many; D: NA; length: 12; DNA: TGTGCCGCTTCCCGGGGGTACAATGAGCAGTTCTTC; CDR3: CAASRGYNEQFF
J: TRBJ1-2; V: TRBV18; size: NA; D: NA; length: 14; DNA: TGTGCCAGCTCACCAATGACCCCTTCTTATGGCTACACCTTC; CDR3: CASSPMTPSYGYTF
J: TRBJ1-4; V: TRBV2; size: few; D: NA; length: 15; DNA: TGTGCCAGCAGTCGGACAGTCTCAACTAATGAAAAACTGTTTTTT; CDR3: CASSRTVSTNEKLFF
J: TRBJ2-2; V: TRBV7-9; size: NA; D: NA; length: 15; DNA: TGTGCCAGCAGCGATTCGGGCAGACGTACCGGGGAGCTGTTTTTT; CDR3: CASSDSGRRTGELFF
J: TRBJ1-4; V: TRBV3-1; size: few; D: TRBD1; length: 19; DNA: TGTGCCAGCAGTCGCTATACAGGGGGCGGAAGTTCAACTAATGAAAAACTGTTTTTT; CDR3: CASSRYTGGGSSTNEKLFF
J: TRBJ2-2; V: TRBV5-5; size: few; D: TRBD2; length: 15; DNA: TGTGCCAGCAGCACGACTAGCCTTGGGACCGGGGAGCTGTTTTTT; CDR3: CASSTTSLGTGELFF
J: TRBJ2-7; V: TRBV10-3; size: few; D: NA; length: 14; DNA: TGTGCCATCAAAGATCGGTATCTGGCCTACGAGCAGTACTTC; CDR3: CAIKDRYLAYEQYF
J: TRBJ2-7; V: TRBV3-1; size: NA; D: NA; length: 15; DNA: TGTGCCAGCAGCCCAGGGCGGACATTGCGGGACGAGCAGTACTTC; CDR3: CASSPGRTLRDEQYF
J: TRBJ2-7; V: TRBV4-3; size: few; D: TRBD2; length: 16; DNA: TGCGCCAGCAGCCAAGACCTACTAGCGGGAACCTACGAGCAGTACTTC; CDR3: CASSQDLLAGTYEQYF
J: TRBJ2-6; V: TRBV3-1; size: NA; D: TRBD1; length: 21; DNA: TGTGCCAGCAGCTATACCCCCGGGACAGGGGCCCTAGACTCTGGGGCCAACGTCCTGACTTTC; CDR3: CASSYTPGTGALDSGANVLTF
J: TRBJ2-5; V: TRBV3-1; size: NA; D: TRBD2; length: 18; DNA: TGTGCCAGCAGCCAAGAAACACCGCTAGCGGGGGGGCCACAGACCCAGTACTTC; CDR3: CASSQETPLAGGPQTQYF
J: TRBJ2-2; V: TRBV2; size: few; D: NA; length: 15; DNA: TGTGCCAGCAGTCCCCCCCCGGGGACCACCGGGGAGCTGTTTTTT; CDR3: CASSPPPGTTGELFF